This entry lists 11 T cell receptor beta chains sequenced from one sample in a study of cytomegalovirus exposure and HLA in healthy donors (dated by TCRdb to between 2016 and 2019). Libraries were built with the immunoSEQ multiplex PCR assay. For the multiplex PCR, a mixture combining 60 forward primers for TCR Vbeta segments and 13 reverse primers for TCR Jbeta segments was used. TCRdb carries this immuneACCESS record with in-frame sequences only. Its versions omit some clonotypes, under half of them owing to an unresolved V gene in the studies checked, with the rest unexplained. A total of some 220,000 clones appear in this sample, approximately 82% of them only once. Jointly, the top ten make up more than 0.45% of the sample. Sequencing used PBMCs. Receptor source: a woman aged 40-49 years in good health and CMV-seronegative.

The chain joins TRBV7-2 to TRBJ1-5, with TRBD1 as a possible D gene (5 bases). This CDR3 spans 14 amino acids. Germline CDR1 and CDR2: SGHTA and FQGNSA. The V end lost 2 bases, the J end lost 7 bases, and 12 bases lay between the germline ends. This chain's CDR3 is CASSLTPQGQPQHF. The CDR3 DNA follows: TGTGCCAGCAGCTTAACTCCTCAGGGACAGCCCCAGCATTTT.

The rearrangement uses TRBV6-6 and TRBJ2-7; TRBD1 matches at 10 bases. This CDR3 is 14 amino acids long. Germline V gene lookup returns CDR1 MNHNY and CDR2 SVGAGI (reference sequence). Unmatched junction bases numbered 3, after V lost 2 bases and J lost 5 bases. In DNA, the CDR3 is TGTGCCAGCAGTTACGGGACAGGGGTTGACGAGCAGTACTTC. Translating it yields CASSYGTGVDEQYF.

This chain joins TRBV7-6 and TRBJ2-7, with D possibly TRBD1 on 5 matching bases. The CDR3 runs 13 residues. Trimming shortened V by 3 bases and J by 5 bases, and 11 bases separated the two germline ends. CDR1 is SGHVS and CDR2 is FNYEAQ in the germline V gene. The CDR3 protein is CASSFSGANEQYF. CDR3 coding DNA: TGTGCCAGCAGCTTTTCTGGGGCGAACGAGCAGTACTTC.

The chain recombines TRBV7-3 with TRBJ2-7, with a tentative D call TRBD2 (5 bases). The CDR3 runs to 14 residues. CDR1 and CDR2 from the germline V gene are SGHTA and FQGTGA. V was cut by 5 bases and J by 0 bases, with 11 bases left in between. Here the CDR3 reads CASSMTGSSYEQYF. The CDR3 coding sequence is TGTGCCAGCAGCATGACGGGAAGCTCCTACGAGCAGTACTTC.

The gene calls are TRBV10-2 and TRBJ2-7; no clear D gene. The length of the CDR3 is 13 residues. Germline assignment: CDR1 WSHSY and CDR2 SAAADI. V lost 6 bases and J lost 4, with 13 bases in between. CDR3 amino acids: CASRPDDGYEQYF. The CDR3 DNA is TGCGCCAGCAGACCCGACGACGGGTACGAGCAGTACTTC.

In this sample, this clone turned up once. This rearrangement joins TRBV2 to TRBJ2-7; D is unresolved. V dropped 7 bases and J dropped 7 bases, with 11 bases sitting between them. The CDR3 is 11 residues long. Germline values: CDR1 SNHLY, CDR2 FYNNEI. The CDR3: CASNQVGEQYF. For the CDR3, the DNA is TGTGCCAGCAATCAGGTTGGGGAGCAGTACTTC.

The chain combines TRBV7-2 with TRBJ2-5; 8 positions agree with TRBD2. This CDR3 is built from 13 residues. Germline V CDR1 and CDR2: SGHTA, FQGNSA. Trimming took 1 base from V and 5 from J; bases not matched to a gene: 0. CDR3 in DNA: TGTGCCAGCAGCTTAGGACTAGCGGAGACCCAGTACTTC. This sequence encodes CASSLGLAETQYF. The variable domain in full, with the rest retrieved from reference TRBV7-2 and TRBJ2-5, is GAGVSQSPSNKVTEKGKDVELRCDPISGHTALYWYRQSLGQGLEFLIYFQGNSAPDKSGLPSDRFSAERTGGSVSTLTIQRTQQEDSAVYLCASSLGLAETQYFGPGTRLLVL.

This chain uses TRBV15 with TRBJ1-6, with D uncertain. From germline, CDR1 is LNHNV and CDR2 YYDKDF (reference sequence). The V gene lost 0 bases and the J gene lost 13 bases, with 16 bases spanning the gap. The CDR3 sequence is 15 residues long. The CDR3 is CATSRDPAQASPLHF. CDR3 nucleotide sequence: TGTGCCACCAGCAGAGATCCGGCGCAAGCGTCCCCCCTCCACTTT.

The chain uses TRBV7-2 and TRBJ1-4, with unresolved D. Trimming removed 3 bases from V and 0 bases from J, with 8 bases in between. Germline V gives CDR1 SGHTA, CDR2 FQGNSA. This CDR3 has 15 residues. The CDR3 spells CASSFTGTTNEKLFF. CDR3 in DNA: TGTGCCAGCAGCTTTACCGGGACAACTAATGAAAAACTGTTTTTT.

The V gene is TRBV5-1, the J gene TRBJ2-5; 7 nucleotides align to TRBD1. The end of the DNA is better explained by TRBJ2-7, so the J call may be wrong. This CDR3 contains 15 residues. Germline CDR1 reads SGHRS; CDR2 reads YFSETQ. CDR3 sequence reads: CASSNPGQPSDEQYF. The CDR3 region has the DNA TGCGCCAGCAGCAACCCGGGACAGCCCTCGGACGAGCAGTACTTC.

V and J are TRBV5-1 and TRBJ2-3, with D perhaps TRBD2 (6 bases). V lost 2 bases and J lost 4, with 11 bases in between. Germline V CDR1 and CDR2: SGHRS, YFSETQ. CDR3 length: 14 residues. Written as DNA, the CDR3 is TGCGCCAGCAGCTTATCGACGGGGGCAGATACGCAGTATTTT. Protein sequence: CASSLSTGADTQYF.